Below, 5 T cell receptor beta chains from the same sample are listed, as sequenced in a study of CD8+ T cells in alopecia areata. RNA was extracted and reverse transcribed into cDNA as the sequencing template. The repertoire was sequenced with immunoSEQ multiplex PCR; TCRdb's copy has only in-frame clones and lacks some. The table lists some 88,000 clones, roughly 46% of them singletons. Treatment indicated: oral pan-JAK inhibitor, 5-10 mg twice daily. The sequencing used CD8+ T cells sorted from blood, collected at week 24, from a patient treated with tofacitinib. Receptor source: a human donor with alopecia areata.

The chain is built from TRBV11-2 and TRBJ1-5; D gene ambiguous. Germline loops: CDR1 SGHAT, CDR2 FQNNGV. Trimming pared 4 bases from V and 9 bases from J, leaving 10 bases between. The CDR3 extends over 12 amino acids. CDR3 residues: CASSYGGLPQHF. The CDR3 DNA is TGTGCCAGCAGCTACGGCGGCCTGCCCCAGCATTTT.

The rearrangement joins TRBV5-1 to TRBJ2-5, with D perhaps matching TRBD2 (6 bases). The CDR3 totals 15 residues. Per germline, CDR1 SGHRS and CDR2 YFSETQ. The V gene lost 0 bases and the J gene lost 0 bases, with 9 bases spanning the gap. CDR3 sequence reads: CASSLVRGNQETQYF. CDR3 nucleotides: TGCGCCAGCAGCTTGGTCCGGGGGAACCAAGAGACCCAGTACTTC.

This clone was seen once. One end of the junction varies from germline; a read error may be responsible. The CDR3 loop is CAGSPQVQYETQYF. In DNA, the CDR3 is TGTGCCGGCTCACCACAGGTCCAGTACGAGACCCAGTACTTC. This rearrangement joins TRBV18 to TRBJ2-5; D may be TRBD1 (5 bases). The CDR3 consists of 14 residues. Germline V CDR1 and CDR2: KGHSH, LQKENI.

There are a few counts of this clone. This rearrangement joins TRBV2 to TRBJ2-7, with D perhaps given as TRBD1 or TRBD2 (5 bases each). The V and J ends lost 8 bases and 5 bases respectively, with 19 bases between them. The V gene's germline CDR1 is SNHLY and CDR2 FYNNEI. The CDR3 has 14 residues. This CDR3 is CASLEEGDLDEQYF. CDR3 in DNA: TGTGCCAGCCTTGAGGAAGGGGACCTGGACGAGCAGTACTTC. The variable domain in full, with the rest retrieved from reference TRBV2 and TRBJ2-7, is EPEVTQTPSHQVTQMGQEVILRCVPISNHLYFYWYRQILGQKVEFLVSFYNNEISEKSEIFDDQFSVERPDGSNFTLKIRSTKLEDSAMYFCASLEEGDLDEQYFGPGTRLTVT.

This sequence joins TRBV2 and TRBJ1-5; TRBD1 matches 7 bases. With V trimmed by 10 bases and J by 4 bases, 7 bases remained unmatched. CDR1 is SNHLY and CDR2 is FYNNEI in the germline V gene. The CDR3 extends over 13 amino acids. The CDR3 bases are TGTGCCAACTCAGACAGGGCAAATCAGCCCCAGCATTTT. It yields the protein CANSDRANQPQHF. Filled out from reference TRBV2 and TRBJ1-5, the complete variable domain reads EPEVTQTPSHQVTQMGQEVILRCVPISNHLYFYWYRQILGQKVEFLVSFYNNEISEKSEIFDDQFSVERPDGSNFTLKIRSTKLEDSAMYFCANSDRANQPQHFGDGTRLSIL.